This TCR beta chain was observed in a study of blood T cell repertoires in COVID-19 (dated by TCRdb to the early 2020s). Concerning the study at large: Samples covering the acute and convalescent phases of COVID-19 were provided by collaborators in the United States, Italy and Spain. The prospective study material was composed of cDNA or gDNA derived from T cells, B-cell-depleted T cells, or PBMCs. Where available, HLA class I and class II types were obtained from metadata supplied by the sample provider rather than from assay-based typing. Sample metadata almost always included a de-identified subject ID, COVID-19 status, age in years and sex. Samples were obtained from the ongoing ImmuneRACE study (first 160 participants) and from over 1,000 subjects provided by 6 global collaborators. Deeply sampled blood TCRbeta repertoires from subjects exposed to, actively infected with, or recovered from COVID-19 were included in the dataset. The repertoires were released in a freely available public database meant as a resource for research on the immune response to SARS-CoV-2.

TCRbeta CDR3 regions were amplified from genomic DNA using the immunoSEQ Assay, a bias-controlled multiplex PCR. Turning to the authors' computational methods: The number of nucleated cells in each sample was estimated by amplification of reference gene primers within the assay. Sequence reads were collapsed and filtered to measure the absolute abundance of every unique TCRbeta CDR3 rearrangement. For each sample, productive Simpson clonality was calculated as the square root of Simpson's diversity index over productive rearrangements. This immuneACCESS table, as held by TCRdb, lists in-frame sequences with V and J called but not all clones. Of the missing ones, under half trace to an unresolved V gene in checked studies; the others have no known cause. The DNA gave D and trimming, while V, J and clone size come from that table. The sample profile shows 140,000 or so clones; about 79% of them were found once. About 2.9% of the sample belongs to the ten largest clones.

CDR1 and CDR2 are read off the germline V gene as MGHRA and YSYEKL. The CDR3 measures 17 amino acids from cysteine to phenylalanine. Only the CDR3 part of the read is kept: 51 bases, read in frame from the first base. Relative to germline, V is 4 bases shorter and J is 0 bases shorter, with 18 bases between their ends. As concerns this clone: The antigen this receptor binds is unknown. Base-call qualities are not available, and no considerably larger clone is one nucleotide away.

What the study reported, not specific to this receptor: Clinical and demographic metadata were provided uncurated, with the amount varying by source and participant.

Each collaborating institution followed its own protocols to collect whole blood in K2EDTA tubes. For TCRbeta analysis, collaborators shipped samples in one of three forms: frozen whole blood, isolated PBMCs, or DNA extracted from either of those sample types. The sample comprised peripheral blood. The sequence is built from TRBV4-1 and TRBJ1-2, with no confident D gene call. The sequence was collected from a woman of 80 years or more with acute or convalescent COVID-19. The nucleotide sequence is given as TGCGCCAGCAGCCCCCCCATGGGAGGGAGAACTAACTATGGCTACACCTTC. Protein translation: CASSPPMGGRTNYGYTF.